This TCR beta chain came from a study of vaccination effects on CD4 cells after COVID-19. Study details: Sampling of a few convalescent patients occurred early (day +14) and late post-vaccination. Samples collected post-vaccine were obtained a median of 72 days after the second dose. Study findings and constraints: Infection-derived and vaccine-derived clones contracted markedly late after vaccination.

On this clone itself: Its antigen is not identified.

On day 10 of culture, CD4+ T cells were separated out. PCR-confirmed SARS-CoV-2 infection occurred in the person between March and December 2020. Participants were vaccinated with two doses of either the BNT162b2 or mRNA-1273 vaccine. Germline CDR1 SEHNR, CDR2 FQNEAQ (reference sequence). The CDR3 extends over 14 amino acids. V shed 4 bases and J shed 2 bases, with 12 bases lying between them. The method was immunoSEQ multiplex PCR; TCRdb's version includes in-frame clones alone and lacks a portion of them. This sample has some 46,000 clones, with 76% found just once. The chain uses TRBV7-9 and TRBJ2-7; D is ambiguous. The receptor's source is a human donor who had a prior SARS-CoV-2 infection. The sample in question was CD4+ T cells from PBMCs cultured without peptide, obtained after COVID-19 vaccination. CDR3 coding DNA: TGTGCCAGCAGCTCCCGAACTGGGACCTACGAGCAGTACTTC. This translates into CASSSRTGTYEQYF.